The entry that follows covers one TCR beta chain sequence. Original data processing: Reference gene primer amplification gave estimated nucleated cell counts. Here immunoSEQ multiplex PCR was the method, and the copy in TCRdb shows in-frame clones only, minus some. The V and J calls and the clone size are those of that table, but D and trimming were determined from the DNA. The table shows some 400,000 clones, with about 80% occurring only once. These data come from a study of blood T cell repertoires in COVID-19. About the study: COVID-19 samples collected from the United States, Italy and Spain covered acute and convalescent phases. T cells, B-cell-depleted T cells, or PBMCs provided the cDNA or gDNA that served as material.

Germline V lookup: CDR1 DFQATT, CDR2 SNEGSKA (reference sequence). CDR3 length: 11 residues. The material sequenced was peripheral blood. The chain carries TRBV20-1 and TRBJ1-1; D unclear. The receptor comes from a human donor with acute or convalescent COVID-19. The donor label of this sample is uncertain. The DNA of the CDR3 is TGCAGAGCCAAGAGAGGCTCTGAAGCTTTCTTT. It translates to CRAKRGSEAFF.